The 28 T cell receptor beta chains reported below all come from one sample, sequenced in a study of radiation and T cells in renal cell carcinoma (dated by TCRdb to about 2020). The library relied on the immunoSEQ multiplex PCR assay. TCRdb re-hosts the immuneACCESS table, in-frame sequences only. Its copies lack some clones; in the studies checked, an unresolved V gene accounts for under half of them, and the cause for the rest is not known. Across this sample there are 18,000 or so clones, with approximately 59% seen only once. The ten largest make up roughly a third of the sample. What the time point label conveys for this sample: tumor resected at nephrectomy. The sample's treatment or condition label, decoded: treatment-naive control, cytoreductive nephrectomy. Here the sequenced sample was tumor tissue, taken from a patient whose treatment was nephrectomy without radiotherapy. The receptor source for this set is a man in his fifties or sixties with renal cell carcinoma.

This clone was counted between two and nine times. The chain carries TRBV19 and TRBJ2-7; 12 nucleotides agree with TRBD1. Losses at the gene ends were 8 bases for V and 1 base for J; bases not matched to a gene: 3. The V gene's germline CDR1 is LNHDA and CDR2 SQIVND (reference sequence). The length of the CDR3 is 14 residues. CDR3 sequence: CASSGQGASYEQYF. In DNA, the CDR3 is TGTGCCAGTTCGGGACAGGGGGCTTCCTACGAGCAGTACTTC.

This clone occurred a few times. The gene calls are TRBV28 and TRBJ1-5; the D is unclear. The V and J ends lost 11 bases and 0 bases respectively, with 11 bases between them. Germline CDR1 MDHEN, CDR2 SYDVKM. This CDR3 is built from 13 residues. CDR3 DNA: TGTGCCGGCGGTGGGGATAGCAATCAGCCCCAGCATTTT. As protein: CAGGGDSNQPQHF.

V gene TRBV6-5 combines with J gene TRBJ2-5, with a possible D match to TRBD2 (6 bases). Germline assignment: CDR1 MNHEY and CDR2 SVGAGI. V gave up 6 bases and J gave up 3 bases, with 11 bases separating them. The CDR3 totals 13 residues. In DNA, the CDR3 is TGTGCCAGCAGGAAGGGACTTGAAGAGACCCAGTACTTC. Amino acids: CASRKGLEETQYF.

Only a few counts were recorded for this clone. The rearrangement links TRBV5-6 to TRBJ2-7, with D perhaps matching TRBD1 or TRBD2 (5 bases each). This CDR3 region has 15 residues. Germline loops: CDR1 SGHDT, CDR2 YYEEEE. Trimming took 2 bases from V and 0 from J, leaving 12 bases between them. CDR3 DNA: TGTGCCAGCAGCTTCGGGGCCACATTCTCCTACGAGCAGTACTTC. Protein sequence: CASSFGATFSYEQYF.

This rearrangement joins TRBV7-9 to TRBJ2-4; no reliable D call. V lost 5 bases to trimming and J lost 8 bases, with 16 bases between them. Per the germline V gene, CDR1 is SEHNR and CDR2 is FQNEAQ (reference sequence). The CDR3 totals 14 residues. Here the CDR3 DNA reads TGTGCCAGCAGCCAAGGGCCCGGTAGGGACATTCAGTACTTC. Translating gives CASSQGPGRDIQYF.

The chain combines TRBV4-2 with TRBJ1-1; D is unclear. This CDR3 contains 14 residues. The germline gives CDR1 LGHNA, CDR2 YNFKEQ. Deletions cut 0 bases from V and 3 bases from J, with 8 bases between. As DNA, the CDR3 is TGTGCCAGCAGCCAAGATACGGCCTACACTGAAGCTTTCTTT. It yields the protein CASSQDTAYTEAFF.

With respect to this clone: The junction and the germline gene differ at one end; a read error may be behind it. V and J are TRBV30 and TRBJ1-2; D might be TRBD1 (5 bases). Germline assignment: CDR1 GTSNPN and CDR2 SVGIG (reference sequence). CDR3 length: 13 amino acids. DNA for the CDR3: TGTGCCTGGAGTGCAGGGCTCCCGTATGGCCACACCTTC. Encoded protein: CAWSAGLPYGHTF.

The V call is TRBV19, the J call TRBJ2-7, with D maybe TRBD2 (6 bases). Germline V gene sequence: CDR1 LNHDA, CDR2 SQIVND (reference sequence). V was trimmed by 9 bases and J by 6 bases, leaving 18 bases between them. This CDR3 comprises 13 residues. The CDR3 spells CASSGTAGIEQYF. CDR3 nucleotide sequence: TGTGCCAGCTCCGGGACGGCGGGGATCGAGCAGTACTTC.

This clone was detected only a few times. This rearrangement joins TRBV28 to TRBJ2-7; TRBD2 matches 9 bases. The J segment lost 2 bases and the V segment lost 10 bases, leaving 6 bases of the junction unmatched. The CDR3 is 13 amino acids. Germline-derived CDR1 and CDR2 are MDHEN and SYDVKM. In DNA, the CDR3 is TGTGCCATCGGCGGGGGGGTCCCCTACGAGCAGTACTTC. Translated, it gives CAIGGGVPYEQYF.

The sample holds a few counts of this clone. This chain's CDR3 is CASSLEGTTGDEQYF. The CDR3 coding sequence is TGTGCCAGCAGCTTAGAAGGGACAACGGGCGACGAGCAGTACTTC. This chain connects TRBV11-2 to TRBJ2-7, with D maybe TRBD1 (6 bases). V lost 0 bases to trimming and J lost 5 bases, with 14 bases between them. Germline CDR1 and CDR2: SGHAT and FQNNGV. This CDR3 has 15 amino acids.

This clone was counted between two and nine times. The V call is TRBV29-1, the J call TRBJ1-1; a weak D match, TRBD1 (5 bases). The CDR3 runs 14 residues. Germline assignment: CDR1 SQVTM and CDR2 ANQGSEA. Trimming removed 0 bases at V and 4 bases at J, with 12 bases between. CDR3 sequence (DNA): TGCAGCGTTGAAGATGGGGCAGGCGGCACTGAAGCTTTCTTT. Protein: CSVEDGAGGTEAFF.

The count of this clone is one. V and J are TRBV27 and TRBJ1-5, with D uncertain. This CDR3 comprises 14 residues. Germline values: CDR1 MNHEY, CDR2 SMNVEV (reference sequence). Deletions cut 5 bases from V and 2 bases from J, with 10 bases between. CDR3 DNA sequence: TGTGCCAGCAGTCCGATGACGGGCAATCAGCCCCAGCATTTT. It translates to CASSPMTGNQPQHF.

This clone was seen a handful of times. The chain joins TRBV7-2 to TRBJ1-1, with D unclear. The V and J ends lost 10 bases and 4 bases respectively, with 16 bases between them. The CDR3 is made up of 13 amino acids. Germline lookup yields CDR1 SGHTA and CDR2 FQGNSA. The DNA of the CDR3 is TGTGCCATCCGGCGGGGTTATGGCACTGAAGCTTTCTTT. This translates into CAIRRGYGTEAFF. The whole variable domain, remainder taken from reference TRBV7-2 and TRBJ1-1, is GAGVSQSPSNKVTEKGKDVELRCDPISGHTALYWYRQSLGQGLEFLIYFQGNSAPDKSGLPSDRFSAERTGGSVSTLTIQRTQQEDSAVYLCAIRRGYGTEAFFGQGTRLTVV.

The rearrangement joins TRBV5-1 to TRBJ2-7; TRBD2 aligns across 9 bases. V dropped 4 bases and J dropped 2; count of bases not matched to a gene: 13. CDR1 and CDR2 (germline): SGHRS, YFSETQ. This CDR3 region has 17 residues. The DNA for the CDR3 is TGCGCCAGCAGCCGAGGGGTTAGGGCTAGCGGGACCTACGAGCAGTACTTC. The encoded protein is CASSRGVRASGTYEQYF.

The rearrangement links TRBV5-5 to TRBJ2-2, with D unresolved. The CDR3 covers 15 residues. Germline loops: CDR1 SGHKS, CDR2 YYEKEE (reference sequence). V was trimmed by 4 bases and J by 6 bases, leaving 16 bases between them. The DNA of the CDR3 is TGTGCCAGCAGCCTGGCACCCTTCGCCGCCGGGGAGCTGTTTTTT. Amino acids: CASSLAPFAAGELFF.

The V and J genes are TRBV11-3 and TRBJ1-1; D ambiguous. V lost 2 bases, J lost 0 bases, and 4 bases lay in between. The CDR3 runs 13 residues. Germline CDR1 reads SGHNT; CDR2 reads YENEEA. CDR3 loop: CASSLHMNTEAFF. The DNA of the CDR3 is TGTGCCAGCAGCTTACATATGAACACTGAAGCTTTCTTT.

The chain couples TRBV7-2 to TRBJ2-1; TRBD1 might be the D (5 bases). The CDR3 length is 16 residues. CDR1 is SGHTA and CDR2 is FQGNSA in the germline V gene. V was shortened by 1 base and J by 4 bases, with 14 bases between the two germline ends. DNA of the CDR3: TGTGCCAGCAGCTTAGAGGGCAGGGCCCTTTACAATGAGCAGTTCTTC. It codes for CASSLEGRALYNEQFF.

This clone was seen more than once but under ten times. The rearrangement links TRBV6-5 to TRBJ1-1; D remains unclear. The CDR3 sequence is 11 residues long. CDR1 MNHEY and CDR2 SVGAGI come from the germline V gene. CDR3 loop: CAIKTNTEAFF. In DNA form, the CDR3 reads TGTGCAATTAAAACGAACACTGAAGCTTTCTTT.

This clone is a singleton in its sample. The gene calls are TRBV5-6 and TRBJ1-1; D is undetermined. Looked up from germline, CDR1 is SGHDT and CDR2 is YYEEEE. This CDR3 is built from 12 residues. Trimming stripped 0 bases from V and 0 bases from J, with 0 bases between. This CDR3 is CASSLVNTEAFF. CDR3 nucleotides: TGTGCCAGCAGCTTGGTGAACACTGAAGCTTTCTTT.

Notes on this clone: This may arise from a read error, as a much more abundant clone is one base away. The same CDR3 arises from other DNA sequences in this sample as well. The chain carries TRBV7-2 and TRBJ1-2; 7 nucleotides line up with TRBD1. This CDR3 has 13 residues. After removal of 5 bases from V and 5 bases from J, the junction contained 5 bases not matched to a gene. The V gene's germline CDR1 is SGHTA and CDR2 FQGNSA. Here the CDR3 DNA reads TGTGCCAGCAGCCCGGGACAGATTTATGGCTACACCTTC. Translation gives CASSPGQIYGYTF. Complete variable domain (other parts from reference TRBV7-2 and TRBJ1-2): GAGVSQSPSNKVTEKGKDVELRCDPISGHTALYWYRQSLGQGLEFLIYFQGNSAPDKSGLPSDRFSAERTGGSVSTLTIQRTQQEDSAVYLCASSPGQIYGYTFGSGTRLTVV.

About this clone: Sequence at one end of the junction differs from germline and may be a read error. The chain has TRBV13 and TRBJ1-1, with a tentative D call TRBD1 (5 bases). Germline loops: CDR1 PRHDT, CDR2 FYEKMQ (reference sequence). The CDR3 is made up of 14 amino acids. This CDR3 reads CASSLDRGSTEAFF. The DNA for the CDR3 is TGTGCCAGCAGTTTAGACCGGGGCAGCACTGAAGCTTTCTTT.

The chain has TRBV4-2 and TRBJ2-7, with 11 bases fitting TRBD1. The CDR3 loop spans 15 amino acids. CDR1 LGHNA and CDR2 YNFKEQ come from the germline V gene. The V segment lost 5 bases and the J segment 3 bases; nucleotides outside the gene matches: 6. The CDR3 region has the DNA TGTGCCAGCAGCGAAAGGACAGGGGGCTTCTACGAGCAGTACTTC. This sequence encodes CASSERTGGFYEQYF.

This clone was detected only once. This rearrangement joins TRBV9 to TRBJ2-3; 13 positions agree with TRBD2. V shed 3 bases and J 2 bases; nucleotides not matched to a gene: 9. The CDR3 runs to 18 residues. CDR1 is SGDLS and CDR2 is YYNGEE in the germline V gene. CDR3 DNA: TGTGCCAGCAGCGCCAGGGCGGGGACTAGCGGGGTCACAGATACGCAGTATTTT. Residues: CASSARAGTSGVTDTQYF. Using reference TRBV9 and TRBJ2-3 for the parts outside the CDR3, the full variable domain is DSGVTQTPKHLITATGQRVTLRCSPRSGDLSVYWYQQSLDQGLQFLIQYYNGEERAKGNILERFSAQQFPDLHSELNLSSLELGDSALYFCASSARAGTSGVTDTQYFGPGTRLTVL.

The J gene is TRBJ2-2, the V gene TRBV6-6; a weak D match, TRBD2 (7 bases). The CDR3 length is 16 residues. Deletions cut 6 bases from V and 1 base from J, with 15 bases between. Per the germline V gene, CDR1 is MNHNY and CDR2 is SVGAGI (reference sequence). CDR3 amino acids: CASSFGGGRNTGELFF. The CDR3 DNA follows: TGTGCCAGCAGCTTTGGGGGCGGGAGGAACACCGGGGAGCTGTTTTTT.

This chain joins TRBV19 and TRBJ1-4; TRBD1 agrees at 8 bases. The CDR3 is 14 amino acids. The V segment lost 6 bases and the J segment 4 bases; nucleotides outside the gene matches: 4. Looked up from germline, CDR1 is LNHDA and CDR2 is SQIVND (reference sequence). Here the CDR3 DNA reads TGTGCCAGTAGGCACAGGGGGTTTAATGAAAAACTGTTTTTT. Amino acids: CASRHRGFNEKLFF.

The chain's CDR3 is CASSLSRGADTEAFF. CDR3 coding DNA: TGCGCCAGCAGCTTGTCGAGGGGCGCAGACACTGAAGCTTTCTTT. The rearrangement joins TRBV5-1 to TRBJ1-1; D is perhaps TRBD1 (5 bases). Trimming took 1 base from V and 3 from J, leaving 13 bases between them. Per germline, CDR1 SGHRS and CDR2 YFSETQ. The length of the CDR3 is 15 residues.

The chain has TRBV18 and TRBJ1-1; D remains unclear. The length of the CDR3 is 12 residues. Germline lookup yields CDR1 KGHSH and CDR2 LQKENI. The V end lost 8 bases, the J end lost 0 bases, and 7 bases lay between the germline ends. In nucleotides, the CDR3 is TGTGCCAGCCGACGGATGAACACTGAAGCTTTCTTT. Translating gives CASRRMNTEAFF.

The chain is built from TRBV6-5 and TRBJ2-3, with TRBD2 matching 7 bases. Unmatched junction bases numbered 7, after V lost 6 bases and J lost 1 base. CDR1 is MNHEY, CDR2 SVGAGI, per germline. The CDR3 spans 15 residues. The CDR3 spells CASRMSGIGTDTQYF. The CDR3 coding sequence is TGTGCCAGCAGGATGAGCGGGATCGGCACAGATACGCAGTATTTT.